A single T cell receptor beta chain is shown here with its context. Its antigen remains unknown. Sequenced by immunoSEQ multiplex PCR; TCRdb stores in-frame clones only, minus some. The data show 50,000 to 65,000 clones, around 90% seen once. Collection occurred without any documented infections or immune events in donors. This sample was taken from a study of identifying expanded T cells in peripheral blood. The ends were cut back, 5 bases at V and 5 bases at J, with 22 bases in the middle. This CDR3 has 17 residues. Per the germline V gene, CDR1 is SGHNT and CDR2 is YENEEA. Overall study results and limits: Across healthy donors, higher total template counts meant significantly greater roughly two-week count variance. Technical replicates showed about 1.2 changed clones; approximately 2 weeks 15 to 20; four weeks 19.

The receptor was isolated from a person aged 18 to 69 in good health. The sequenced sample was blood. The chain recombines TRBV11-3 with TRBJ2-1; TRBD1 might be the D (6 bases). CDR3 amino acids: CASSPRTGTLIDNEQFF. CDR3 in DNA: TGTGCCAGCAGCCCACGGACCGGGACACTGATAGACAATGAGCAGTTCTTC.